The present entry profiles one T cell receptor (beta chain) with its context. These data originate in a study of monozygotic twins with inflammatory bowel disease. Germline V CDR1 and CDR2: SGHRS, YFSETQ. This CDR3 is 15 amino acids long. TCRdb re-called the 5' RACE reads and shows each CDR3 protein once, DNA omitted. The repertoire table contains a few hundred thousand distinct CDR3 sequences. The source material was blood. This clonotype originated in a human donor with ulcerative colitis or Crohn's disease, or a healthy co-twin of an affected twin (not recorded which). V is TRBV5-1 and J is TRBJ2-3; TCRdb designates TRBD2, a call that cannot be tested without DNA. The CDR3 is CASSLSGARTDTQYF.